The TCR beta chain under discussion was sequenced for a study of blood T cell repertoires in COVID-19. The CDR3 runs 14 residues. Trimming took 1 base from V and 2 from J, leaving 10 bases between them. Germline CDR1 is GTSNPN and CDR2 is SVGIG (reference sequence). The protocol was immunoSEQ multiplex PCR, while the TCRdb copy is restricted to in-frame clones and leaves out a portion. The repertoire holds roughly 97,000 clones, with approximately 80% as singletons. V is TRBV30 and J is TRBJ2-3, with D possibly TRBD2 on 6 matching bases. The receptor comes from a man between 65 and 79 years old with acute or convalescent COVID-19. Specimen: peripheral blood. The CDR3 region is CAWSAGTSTDTQYF. The CDR3 nucleotides are TGTGCCTGGAGTGCCGGGACTTCCACAGATACGCAGTATTTT.